Following are 5 T cell receptor beta chains from one sample sequenced in a study of cytomegalovirus exposure and HLA in healthy donors. PCR primers comprised 60 Vbeta and 13 Jbeta primers. Assay: immunoSEQ multiplex PCR; the TCRdb copy retains only in-frame clones and omits some. The sample carries roughly 100,000 clones, approximately 79% recorded once. Sequencing input: PBMCs. The receptors stem from a young man in good health and CMV-seropositive.

The genes are TRBV4-1 and TRBJ1-3; D is undetermined. This CDR3 has 14 residues. The V end lost 4 bases, the J end lost 4 bases, and 11 bases lay between the germline ends. The germline V gene has CDR1 MGHRA and CDR2 YSYEKL. The CDR3 loop reads CASSPEGTGNTIYF. CDR3 in DNA: TGCGCCAGCAGCCCGGAGGGTACGGGAAACACCATATATTTT.

The chain recombines TRBV6-6 with TRBJ1-6, with D possibly TRBD1 on 5 matching bases. Germline V gives CDR1 MNHNY, CDR2 SVGAGI (reference sequence). V was clipped by 10 bases and J by 8 bases, with 15 bases between them. The CDR3 covers 13 residues. This CDR3 is CATAPRTYSPLHF. In DNA, the CDR3 is TGTGCCACCGCTCCCCGGACATATTCACCCCTCCACTTT.

The chain uses TRBV10-2 and TRBJ2-3; the match to TRBD2 covers 13 bases. The CDR3 is made up of 18 amino acids. The ends lost 4 bases at V and 1 base at J; junction bases unmatched: 8. Germline V gene sequence: CDR1 WSHSY, CDR2 SAAADI. The CDR3 coding sequence is TGCGCCAGCAGTGCTGGGACTAGCGGGGCTACCCGCACAGATACGCAGTATTTT. It codes for CASSAGTSGATRTDTQYF.

The V call is TRBV9, the J call TRBJ1-3; tentative D call: TRBD1 (5 bases). CDR3 size: 16 residues. Trimming cost V 0 bases and J 3 bases, with 13 bases left between them. The germline CDR1 and CDR2 sequences are SGDLS and YYNGEE. The CDR3: CASSVEEGLGGNTIYF. CDR3 nucleotide sequence: TGTGCCAGCAGCGTAGAGGAGGGACTGGGTGGAAACACCATATATTTT.

The CDR3 sequence: CASSHRADEAFF. CDR3 bases: TGTGCCAGCAGCCACAGGGCTGATGAAGCTTTCTTT. This rearrangement joins TRBV7-6 to TRBJ1-1; tentatively, D is TRBD1 (6 bases). The CDR3 consists of 12 residues. Germline CDR1 is SGHVS and CDR2 is FNYEAQ. V lost 5 bases to trimming and J lost 7 bases, with 11 bases between them.